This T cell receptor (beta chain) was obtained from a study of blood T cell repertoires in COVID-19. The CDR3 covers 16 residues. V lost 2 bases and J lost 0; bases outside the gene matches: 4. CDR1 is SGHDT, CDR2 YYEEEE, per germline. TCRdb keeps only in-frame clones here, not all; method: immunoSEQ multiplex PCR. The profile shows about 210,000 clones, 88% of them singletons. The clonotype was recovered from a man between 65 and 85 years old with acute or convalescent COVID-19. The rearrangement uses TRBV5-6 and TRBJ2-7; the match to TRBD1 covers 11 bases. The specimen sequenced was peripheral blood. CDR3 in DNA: TGTGCCAGCAGCTTACCGGGACAGGGGGTCTCCTACGAGCAGTACTTC. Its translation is CASSLPGQGVSYEQYF. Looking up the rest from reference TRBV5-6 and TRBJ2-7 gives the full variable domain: DAGVTQSPTHLIKTRGQQVTLRCSPKSGHDTVSWYQQALGQGPQFIFQYYEEEERQRGNFPDRFSGHQFPNYSSELNVNALLLGDSALYLCASSLPGQGVSYEQYFGPGTRLTVT.